This section outlines one T cell receptor beta chain sequence together with its context. The J segment lost 6 bases and the V segment lost 4 bases, leaving 6 bases of the junction unmatched. This CDR3 is 14 amino acids long. Germline V CDR1 and CDR2: SGHRS, YFSETQ. The data were taken from a study of blood T cell repertoires in COVID-19. At the level of the study: Both acute and convalescent COVID-19 samples were obtained from the United States, Italy and Spain. PBMCs, B-cell-depleted T cells, or T cells were the source of the cDNA or gDNA that made up the material.

The repertoire was sequenced with immunoSEQ multiplex PCR; TCRdb's copy has only in-frame clones and lacks some. The repertoire holds approximately 78,000 clones, with roughly 90% as singletons. The rearrangement links TRBV5-1 to TRBJ2-2; 7 bases match TRBD1. This TCR was recovered from a man in his fifties or sixties with COVID-19, enrolled during active disease. Source material: peripheral blood. CDR3 in DNA: TGCGCCAGCAGCCTACAGGGGTTCGCCGGGGAGCTGTTTTTT. This gives the protein CASSLQGFAGELFF.